One sample yielded the 26 T cell receptor beta chains listed below, sequenced in a study of post-analysis software for immune sequencing data (dated by TCRdb to the mid-2010s). General study outcomes and caveats: Roughly 5 TRBV segments, including TRBV5-6, TRBV5-1 and TRBV20-1, were significantly more frequent in patients than controls.

These receptors have no identified antigens. Library prep was done by PCR. Sequencer: Illumina HiSeq 2500. To reduce PCR and sequencing biases, unique molecular identifiers were built into the TCR beta cDNA libraries. In TCRdb, the public reads were trimmed at Q25 with fastp and aligned with MiXCR, with productive beta chains retained. Every CDR3 protein is listed once, alongside the most common genes and DNA of its rows. This sample is represented by about 760,000 distinct CDR3 sequences; just under 30% of them were singletons. The ten largest clones take up around 0.56% of the sample. Sequenced sample: blood. The receptors derive from a girl under 18 with multiple sclerosis.

The gene calls are TRBV28 and TRBJ2-5; 7 positions match TRBD2. J gave up 13 bases and V 1 base, and 15 bases lay outside the gene matches. Germline CDR1 is MDHEN and CDR2 is SYDVKM. There are 15 residues in the CDR3. The CDR3 reads CASSLSAGSPYERYF. As DNA, the CDR3 is TGTGCCAGCAGTTTATCAGCGGGGTCCCCCTACGAGCGGTACTTC.

The chain has TRBV4-2 and TRBJ2-1; TRBD2 aligns across 8 bases. The V gene end was trimmed by 0 bases and the J gene end by 7 bases; junction bases not matched to a gene: 11. The CDR3 is 17 amino acids. Germline lookup yields CDR1 LGHNA and CDR2 YNFKEQ. CDR3: CASSQDLYSGDLNEQFF. The DNA for the CDR3 is TGTGCCAGCAGCCAAGATCTGTATAGCGGGGACCTTAATGAGCAGTTCTTC.

At least ten counts were recorded for this clonotype. This chain connects TRBV29-1 to TRBJ1-2; a possible D gene is TRBD1 (5 bases). The CDR3 consists of 10 residues. V gave up 6 bases and J gave up 4 bases, with 6 bases separating them. CDR1 and CDR2 from the germline V gene are SQVTM and ANQGSEA. The CDR3 region is CSVDSYGYTF. For the CDR3, the DNA is TGCAGCGTCGACAGCTATGGCTACACCTTC. The full variable domain, rest sourced from reference TRBV29-1 and TRBJ1-2, is SAVISQKPSRDICQRGTSLTIQCQVDSQVTMMFWYRQQPGQSLTLIATANQGSEATYESGFVIDKFPISRPNLTFSTLTVSNMSPEDSSIYLCSVDSYGYTFGSGTRLTVV.

This clonotype was seen a handful of times. The chain combines TRBV4-3 with TRBJ2-1; D is ambiguous. This CDR3 is built from 17 residues. Per germline, CDR1 LGHNA and CDR2 YSLEER. Trimming took off 0 bases at V and 0 bases at J, with 12 bases between the two ends. DNA of the CDR3: TGCGCCAGCAGCCAAGATGTGGTACTTAGCTCCTACAATGAGCAGTTCTTC. This codes for CASSQDVVLSSYNEQFF.

A few counts support this clonotype. The chain recombines TRBV20-1 with TRBJ1-6; D may be TRBD1 (6 bases). Deletions cut 6 bases from V and 6 bases from J, with 24 bases between. Germline CDR1 reads DFQATT; CDR2 reads SNEGSKA (reference sequence). The CDR3 sequence is 17 residues long. The CDR3 DNA is TGCAGTGCAATTTCCGAAGGGGGTTTTGTTGGTAATTCACCCCTCCACTTT. Translation: CSAISEGGFVGNSPLHF.

J is TRBJ1-2 and V is TRBV20-1; D unclear. The V gene's germline CDR1 is DFQATT and CDR2 SNEGSKA (reference sequence). The V end lost 5 bases, the J end lost 5 bases, and 18 bases lay between the germline ends. CDR3 length: 14 residues. CDR3 region: CSALGLNAGYGYTF. Written as DNA, the CDR3 is TGCAGTGCTCTGGGTCTTAACGCTGGTTATGGCTACACCTTC.

The gene calls are TRBV10-3 and TRBJ2-7; 7 bases map to TRBD1. The CDR3 consists of 14 residues. Germline CDR1 is ENHRY and CDR2 is SYGVKD. The J segment lost 3 bases and the V segment lost 4 bases, leaving 6 bases of the junction unmatched. The CDR3: CAISGPTGDYEQYF. CDR3 bases: TGTGCCATCAGTGGACCTACAGGGGACTACGAGCAGTACTTC.

A note on this clonotype: The junction departs from the called germline gene at one end, perhaps through a read error. The V call is TRBV29-1, the J call TRBJ2-7, with 10 bases that match TRBD2. The DNA end favors TRBJ2-5, so the J call may be wrong. The CDR3 is made up of 15 amino acids. Germline V gene lookup returns CDR1 SQVTM and CDR2 ANQGSEA. Here the CDR3 reads CCVDNGRTSGETQYF. For the CDR3, the DNA is TGCTGCGTTGATAACGGCCGGACTAGCGGAGAGACCCAGTACTTC.

The V call is TRBV20-1, the J call TRBJ2-5; 8 bases are a match to TRBD2. The CDR3 covers 10 residues. Trimming took 6 bases from V and 9 from J; bases not matched to a gene: 3. CDR1 and CDR2 (germline): DFQATT, SNEGSKA (reference sequence). CDR3 in DNA: TGCAGTGCCCGGGGGGGGGCCCAGTACTTC. This gives the protein CSARGGAQYF.

The V and J genes are TRBV7-2 and TRBJ2-1, with 9 bases lining up with TRBD2. This CDR3 contains 18 residues. Losses at the gene ends were 5 bases for V and 8 bases for J; bases not matched to a gene: 19. Germline CDR1 reads SGHTA; CDR2 reads FQGNSA. CDR3 in DNA: TGTGCCAGCAGCCCACCCCGTCGCTTCCTAGCGGGGTTGGATGAGCAGTTCTTC. Translated: CASSPPRRFLAGLDEQFF.

Remarks on this clonotype: Its ends do not fully match the called genes, so a read error is possible. The chain employs TRBV7-8 and TRBJ1-5; 7 nucleotides align to TRBD1. Germline V lookup: CDR1 SGHVS, CDR2 FQNEAQ. The CDR3 runs 15 residues. The CDR3 nucleotides read TGTACCAGCAGCTTAGGGACAGCACCTAATCAGCCCCAGCATTTT. Translating it yields CTSSLGTAPNQPQHF.

This clonotype was picked up one time. A clone one base away is much larger, so this may be a read error. V and J are TRBV9 and TRBJ2-7, with a possible D match to TRBD2 (6 bases). Germline V gives CDR1 SGDLS, CDR2 YYNGEE. This CDR3 has 15 amino acids. Trimming took 7 bases from V and 7 from J, leaving 24 bases between them. The CDR3 reads CASAEGSGSYNEQYF. As DNA, the CDR3 is TGTGCCAGCGCGGAGGGTAGCGGCAGCTACAATGAGCAGTACTTC.

The rearrangement joins TRBV7-2 to TRBJ2-5; the D call may be TRBD1 or TRBD2 (5 bases each). The V and J ends lost 5 bases and 2 bases respectively, with 15 bases between them. This CDR3 is 15 amino acids long. CDR1 and CDR2 from the germline V gene are SGHTA and FQGNSA. This CDR3 is CASSPPGTGQETQYF. CDR3 bases: TGTGCCAGCAGCCCGCCCGGGACGGGACAAGAGACCCAGTACTTC.

This chain links TRBV18 with TRBJ2-6; TRBD1 is a possible D gene (6 bases). V was clipped by 6 bases and J by 2 bases, with 14 bases between them. The CDR3 covers 16 residues. Germline V gene data show CDR1 as KGHSH and CDR2 as LQKENI. CDR3 loop: CASSPSSGAGANVLTF. The CDR3 DNA is TGTGCCAGCTCGCCATCATCAGGGGCTGGGGCCAACGTCCTGACTTTC.

This chain connects TRBV9 to TRBJ2-7, with TRBD2 identical over 14 bases. The better agreement between TRBJ2-5 and the DNA end casts doubt on the J call. Germline V CDR1 and CDR2: SGDLS, YYNGEE. There are 16 residues in the CDR3. The CDR3 loop reads CASSVLGLAGVETQYF. The CDR3 DNA sequence: TGTGCCAGCAGCGTACTGGGACTAGCGGGAGTAGAGACCCAGTACTTC.

CDR3 in amino acids: CAISGHRRDEQFF. The DNA for the CDR3 is TGTGCCATCAGTGGACACAGGAGGGATGAGCAGTTCTTC. The chain is built from TRBV10-3 and TRBJ2-1; perhaps TRBD2 as D (6 bases). This CDR3 has 13 amino acids. Germline CDR1 and CDR2: ENHRY and SYGVKD. V was pared by 4 bases and J by 8 bases, with 12 bases between.

This chain uses TRBV20-1 with TRBJ2-1; 7 nucleotides line up with TRBD2. Germline values: CDR1 DFQATT, CDR2 SNEGSKA (reference sequence). The V and J ends lost 0 bases and 1 base, in that order; junction bases with no gene match: 3. CDR3 size: 15 residues. CDR3 coding DNA: TGCAGTGCTAGAGAGGGGACTACTTCCTACAATGAGCAGTTCTTC. Protein sequence: CSAREGTTSYNEQFF.

This clonotype appeared a few times. The CDR3 DNA follows: TGCAGTGCGGTTAGCGGGGAGACCCTCGAGCAGTACTTC. It encodes CSAVSGETLEQYF. The chain employs TRBV20-1 and TRBJ2-4; TRBD2 agrees at 8 bases. The J call is doubtful: the DNA matches TRBJ2-7 better. Looked up from germline, CDR1 is DFQATT and CDR2 is SNEGSKA (reference sequence). The CDR3 runs to 13 residues.

This clonotype has a handful of counts. This chain joins TRBV20-1 and TRBJ1-5; D remains unclear. From germline, CDR1 is DFQATT and CDR2 SNEGSKA (reference sequence). Trimming removed 3 bases at V and 2 bases at J, with 17 bases between. This CDR3 has 16 residues. Here the CDR3 reads CSARGFLISGNQPQHF. CDR3 bases: TGCAGTGCTAGGGGTTTCCTTATTTCGGGCAATCAGCCCCAGCATTTT.

Only a few counts were recorded for this clonotype. The chain links TRBV6-6 to TRBJ2-1; 9 bases are shared with TRBD2. CDR3 length: 14 residues. The V gene end was trimmed by 8 bases and the J gene end by 2 bases; junction bases not matched to a gene: 4. Germline lookup yields CDR1 MNHNY and CDR2 SVGAGI (reference sequence). The CDR3 DNA reads TGTGCCAGCGATCAGCGGGAGGCCTACAATGAGCAGTTCTTC. Its protein is CASDQREAYNEQFF.

The chain joins TRBV7-2 to TRBJ1-1; unclear D gene. The CDR3 loop spans 17 amino acids. Germline V lookup: CDR1 SGHTA, CDR2 FQGNSA. Trimming took 2 bases from V and 0 from J, leaving 16 bases between them. CDR3 nucleotide sequence: TGTGCCAGCAGCTTAAAAGGGCCAAATCAAATGAACACTGAAGCTTTCTTT. This gives the protein CASSLKGPNQMNTEAFF.

This clonotype was picked up a small number of times. This chain joins TRBV10-1 and TRBJ2-1; unclear D gene. V was pared by 8 bases and J by 5 bases, with 7 bases between. Germline CDR1 WNHNN, CDR2 SYGVQD (reference sequence). The CDR3 runs 11 residues. Here the CDR3 DNA reads TGCGCCAGCGGGATAAACAATGAGCAGTTCTTC. Translation gives CASGINNEQFF.

In its sample, this clonotype was seen a few times. The chain employs TRBV4-2 and TRBJ2-3, with TRBD2 matching over 10 bases. CDR3 length: 17 residues. Germline trimming cut 0 bases from V and 1 base from J; bases unmatched to any gene: 4. Germline V gives CDR1 LGHNA, CDR2 YNFKEQ. Here the CDR3 reads CASSQDVLAGGTDTQYF. The DNA for the CDR3 is TGTGCCAGCAGCCAAGATGTCCTAGCGGGGGGCACAGATACGCAGTATTTT.

The chain employs TRBV19 and TRBJ2-1; D possibly uses TRBD1 or TRBD2 (5 bases each). The CDR3 sequence is 15 residues long. The germline V gene has CDR1 LNHDA and CDR2 SQIVND (reference sequence). Trimming took off 3 bases at V and 7 bases at J, with 16 bases between the two ends. This chain's CDR3 is CASSIRTGPGNEQFF. The CDR3 DNA is TGTGCCAGTAGTATTAGAACGGGACCGGGGAATGAGCAGTTCTTC.

The CDR3 region has the DNA TGTGCCAGCAGCCTGAATACAGACCCAACTAATGAAAAACTGTTTTTT. As protein: CASSLNTDPTNEKLFF. The rearrangement links TRBV7-9 to TRBJ1-4; D remains unclear. Germline assignment: CDR1 SEHNR and CDR2 FQNEAQ (reference sequence). The CDR3 consists of 16 residues. V was trimmed by 5 bases and J by 0 bases, leaving 13 bases between them.

Here the CDR3 reads CASSSAEMVPTGELFF. The DNA of the CDR3 is TGTGCCAGCAGCTCGGCGGAGATGGTTCCCACCGGGGAGCTGTTTTTT. The chain has TRBV7-9 and TRBJ2-2; D remains ambiguous. CDR1 and CDR2 (germline): SEHNR, FQNEAQ (reference sequence). This CDR3 is 16 amino acids long. Trimming removed 4 bases at V and 4 bases at J, with 16 bases between.